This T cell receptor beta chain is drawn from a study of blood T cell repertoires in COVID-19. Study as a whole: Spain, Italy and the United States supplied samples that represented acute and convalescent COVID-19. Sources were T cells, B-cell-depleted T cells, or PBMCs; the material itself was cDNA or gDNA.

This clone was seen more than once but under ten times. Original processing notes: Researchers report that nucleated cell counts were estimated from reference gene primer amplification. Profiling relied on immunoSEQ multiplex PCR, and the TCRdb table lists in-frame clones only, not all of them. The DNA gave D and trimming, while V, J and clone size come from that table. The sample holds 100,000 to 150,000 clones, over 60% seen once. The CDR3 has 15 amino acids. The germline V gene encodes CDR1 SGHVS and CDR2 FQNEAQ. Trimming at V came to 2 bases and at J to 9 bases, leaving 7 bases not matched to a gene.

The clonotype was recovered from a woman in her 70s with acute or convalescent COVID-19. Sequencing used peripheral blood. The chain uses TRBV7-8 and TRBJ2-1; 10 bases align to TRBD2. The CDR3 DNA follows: TGTGCCAGCAGCTTAACTAGCGGGATGGGGGTTGAGCAGTTCTTC. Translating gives CASSLTSGMGVEQFF.